Listed below are T cell receptor beta chains from one sample, sequenced in a study of naive CD8 T cells in extremely preterm neonates. The table came from immunoSEQ multiplex PCR; TCRdb's copy has only in-frame clones and leaves some out. The data hold over 5,500 clones, with 95% to 99% observed a single time. Material for sequencing was naive CD8+ T cells from cord blood. These receptors were obtained from a newborn in good health. Both conserved end residues are part of each CDR3. D genes are given only for firm matches.

D	length	V	J	CDR3
NA	14	TRBV11-2	TRBJ1-1	CASSLGGLNTEAFF
TRBD2	13	TRBV27	TRBJ2-1	CASRLADYNEQFF
NA	12	TRBV5-4	TRBJ1-1	CASSFQGTEAFF
TRBD2	16	TRBV14	TRBJ2-3	CASSQRLAGVSDTQYF
NA	13	TRBV7-8	TRBJ1-5	CASSPTSNQPQHF
TRBD1	11	TRBV19	TRBJ2-7	CATRGPNEQYF
TRBD1	13	TRBV4-3	TRBJ2-7	CASSPWTGGEQYF
TRBD1	12	TRBV27	TRBJ2-1	CASNGQGNEQFF
NA	14	TRBV11-2	TRBJ2-7	CASSLTGMFYEQYF
NA	15	TRBV11-2	TRBJ2-7	CASSSFYGQSYEQYF
TRBD2	21	TRBV19	TRBJ2-7	CASSLRFAGTGGLAGVYEQYF
NA	15	TRBV6-5	TRBJ2-4	CASSLLSGGENIQYF
NA	17	TRBV7-3	TRBJ1-1	CASSLASGGPLNTEAFF
TRBD2	13	TRBV27	NA	CASKLAGGYEQYF
NA	13	TRBV9	TRBJ2-7	CASSVGTSYEQYF
TRBD2	15	TRBV4-2	TRBJ2-4	CASSQEDWGEGLQYF
NA	13	TRBV4-3	TRBJ2-5	CVSSQGTQETQYF
NA	13	TRBV4-3	TRBJ2-1	CASSQARSNEQFF
NA	13	TRBV15	TRBJ1-5	CATSRGLPQPQHF
TRBD1	12	TRBV7-9	TRBJ1-2	CASSTGGYGYTF
TRBD1	15	TRBV27	TRBJ2-7	CASSPRDRGVYEQYF
NA	16	TRBV29-1	TRBJ2-1	CSAAALFGISGNEQFF
TRBD1	18	TRBV5-6	TRBJ1-3	CASSQLTETGDFGNTIYF
NA	12	TRBV28	TRBJ2-1	CASSALGGEQFF
TRBD2	16	TRBV27	TRBJ2-4	CASSPTITSVKNIQYF
NA	14	TRBV11-2	TRBJ2-7	CASSLDPGEPEQYF
TRBD1	17	TRBV28	TRBJ2-5	CASSLRGTVRIGETQYF
TRBD1	13	TRBV9	TRBJ1-1	CASSEQGATEAFF
NA	15	TRBV27	TRBJ1-1	CASSLGARAITEAFF
TRBD2	16	TRBV9	TRBJ2-5	CASSVGGLGVQETQYF
TRBD1	14	TRBV6-5	TRBJ2-7	CASSPGQGAYEQYF
TRBD2	16	TRBV9	TRBJ2-2	CASSVGGRANTGELFF
TRBD2	15	TRBV6-5	TRBJ2-1	CASSSGTSGSDEQFF